This is a list of T cell receptor beta chains from one sample in a study of OX40 agonist ivuxolimab in advanced cancers. Clones were read by immunoSEQ multiplex PCR, and TCRdb kept only the in-frame ones, dropping some. The table lists more than 100,000 clones, under 95% of them singletons, with roughly 1% in the top ten. The sequencing used CD4+ or CD8+ T cells sorted from blood, collected in a trial of the OX40 agonist ivuxolimab. These receptors all come from an adult with an advanced solid tumor such as melanoma, head and neck, liver or kidney cancer. CDR3s include the opening cysteine and the closing phenylalanine or tryptophan. Each record gives: V gene, D gene, clone size, J gene, CDR3 DNA, CDR3 protein. A D gene is named only where the DNA matches it firmly. Clone size, where shown, is once, few, many, or a class for clones that have expanded.

TRBV6-6	-	-	TRBJ1-3	TGTGCCAGCATGTCTGGAAACACCATATATTTT	CASMSGNTIYF
TRBV14	TRBD1	once	TRBJ2-1	TGTGCCAGCAGTCGACCCGGGACAGGGTCGTACAATGAGCAGTTCTTC	CASSRPGTGSYNEQFF
TRBV18	TRBD2	-	TRBJ2-7	TGTGCCAGCTCAGGGCTAGCGGACTACGAGCAGTACTTC	CASSGLADYEQYF
TRBV6-5	TRBD1	-	TRBJ2-3	TGTGCCAGCAGCCCAAGACAGGGGGAGGCAGATACGCAGTATTTT	CASSPRQGEADTQYF
TRBV7-2	-	-	TRBJ2-5	TGTGCCAGCAGCTTACCTACTGAGACCCAGTACTTC	CASSLPTETQYF
TRBV7-8	TRBD1	-	TRBJ2-7	TGTGCCAGCAGCCCCGCTTACAGGGGGTACTACGAGCAGTACTTC	CASSPAYRGYYEQYF
TRBV9	-	-	TRBJ1-2	TGTGCCAGCGAAGAGTTGAGGGGGACCTATGGCTACACCTTC	CASEELRGTYGYTF
TRBV7-2	-	-	TRBJ2-5	TGTGCCAGCAGCGCCCGGGTAGGGGGGGCAGAGACCCAGTACTTC	CASSARVGGAETQYF
TRBV11-3	-	-	TRBJ2-1	TGTGCCAGCAGTCAGACTAACTACAATGAGCAGTTCTTC	CASSQTNYNEQFF
TRBV11-2	-	once	TRBJ2-7	TGTGCCAGCAGCTTAGTACAGGGAACGTGGGAGCAGTACTTC	CASSLVQGTWEQYF
TRBV27	TRBD2	-	TRBJ2-1	TGTGCCAGCACCTGGGGGACTAGCGTATCCTACAATGAGCAGTTCTTC	CASTWGTSVSYNEQFF
TRBV27	-	once	TRBJ2-5	TGTGCCAGCAGTTTTGTGTCCGGGCGCCAAGAGACCCAGTACTTC	CASSFVSGRQETQYF
TRBV25-1	TRBD2	-	TRBJ2-1	TGTGCCAGCAGTCCCCGGACTAGCGGGATCTCCTACAATGAGCAGTTCTTC	CASSPRTSGISYNEQFF
TRBV6-5	-	-	TRBJ1-6	TGTGCCAGCAGTTACCAGGCATATTATAATTCACCCCTCCACTTT	CASSYQAYYNSPLHF
TRBV6-1	-	-	TRBJ2-7	TGTGCCAGCAGTGAATTTGGGGGGCTCTACTACGAGCAGTACTTC	CASSEFGGLYYEQYF
TRBV10-3	-	-	TRBJ2-1	TGTGCCATCCAGGGGGGGGGACCAAGCTCCTACAATGAGCAGTTCTTC	CAIQGGGPSSYNEQFF
TRBV25-1	TRBD1	-	TRBJ2-2	TGTGCCAGCAGTTGGGCGGACAGGCCCGCCGGGGAGCTGTTTTTT	CASSWADRPAGELFF
TRBV7-9	-	-	TRBJ1-4	TGTGCCAGCAGCTTAGTTAGAACAGGGACAACTAATGAAAAACTGTTTTTT	CASSLVRTGTTNEKLFF
TRBV7-3	-	-	TRBJ2-3	TGTGCCAGCAGCCCGGGTGACGGACTGAGCCACACAGATACGCAGTATTTT	CASSPGDGLSHTDTQYF
TRBV16	-	-	TRBJ2-2	TGTGCCAGCAGCCAATTCGAACTAGAATTTCCCGGGGAGCTGTTTTTT	CASSQFELEFPGELFF